One sample yielded the 29 T cell receptor beta chains listed below, sequenced in a study of beta chain features in type 1 diabetes. Broader study findings: Patients with Type 1 diabetes showed moderately but significantly shorter TCRB CDR3s in all four CD4+ subsets.

Their recognized antigens are unknown. Reverse transcription of all isolated RNA meant that expressed TCRB transcripts were sequenced. Sequenced by immunoSEQ multiplex PCR; TCRdb stores in-frame clones only, minus some. The table has roughly 290,000 clones, around 16% seen once. The sequencing sample was made of naive CD4+ T cells from blood. The receptors come from a man aged 18-30 years with type 1 diabetes.

Turning to this clone: One end of the junction varies from germline; a read error may be responsible. CDR3 DNA sequence: TGTGCCAGCAGCCTGATGGACAGGGCACTTTATTTC. It yields the protein CASSLMDRALYF. The chain recombines TRBV7-9 with TRBJ2-7; TRBD1 aligns across 8 bases. The germline gives CDR1 SEHNR, CDR2 FQNEAQ (reference sequence). The CDR3 extends over 12 amino acids.

This clone was seen a few times. The gene calls are TRBV7-2 and TRBJ2-1, with D hard to call. The V end lost 5 bases, the J end lost 9 bases, and 14 bases lay between the germline ends. The V gene's germline CDR1 is SGHTA and CDR2 FQGNSA. The CDR3 has 13 amino acids. CDR3 DNA: TGTGCCAGCAGCACTCCGAACTGGAGTGAGCAGTTCTTC. Translation: CASSTPNWSEQFF. The full variable domain, completed using reference TRBV7-2 and TRBJ2-1, is GAGVSQSPSNKVTEKGKDVELRCDPISGHTALYWYRQSLGQGLEFLIYFQGNSAPDKSGLPSDRFSAERTGGSVSTLTIQRTQQEDSAVYLCASSTPNWSEQFFGPGTRLTVL.

This clone showed up just a few times. In DNA form, the CDR3 reads TGCGCCAGCAAGCCTAAGAGCTCCAACACTGAAGCTTTCTTT. Translated, it gives CASKPKSSNTEAFF. V usage is TRBV5-1 and J usage is TRBJ1-1; D gene unclear. Per the germline V gene, CDR1 is SGHRS and CDR2 is YFSETQ. The CDR3 covers 14 residues. Trimming shortened V by 6 bases and J by 2 bases, and 14 bases separated the two germline ends.

The CDR3, as DNA: TGCAGCGCCAAGAGTGTTACCACCTACGAGCAGTACTTC. Translation: CSAKSVTTYEQYF. This chain links TRBV29-1 with TRBJ2-7, with unresolved D. Trimming pared 7 bases from V and 2 bases from J, leaving 15 bases between. Germline loops: CDR1 SQVTM, CDR2 ANQGSEA. The CDR3 consists of 13 residues.

As regards this clone: The sample holds other DNA sequences that translate to the same CDR3. J is TRBJ2-3 and V is TRBV30; no clear D. This CDR3 contains 13 residues. Germline CDR1 reads GTSNPN; CDR2 reads SVGIG (reference sequence). V lost 0 bases to trimming and J lost 2 bases, with 6 bases between them. The CDR3 spells CAWSVDNTDTQYF. CDR3 nucleotides: TGTGCCTGGAGTGTCGACAACACAGATACGCAGTATTTT.

The rearrangement joins TRBV30 to TRBJ2-5; D gene ambiguous. This CDR3 has 14 amino acids. Trimming left V 0 bases short and J 5 bases short, with 13 bases between. Looked up from germline, CDR1 is GTSNPN and CDR2 is SVGIG (reference sequence). CDR3 bases: TGTGCCTGGAGTGTCCCCCCAGGCAGGGAGACCCAGTACTTC. Residues: CAWSVPPGRETQYF.

The chain joins TRBV30 to TRBJ2-1, with 14 bases fitting TRBD2. The CDR3 runs to 13 residues. Germline lookup yields CDR1 GTSNPN and CDR2 SVGIG (reference sequence). The ends lost 3 bases at V and 15 bases at J; junction bases unmatched: 7. The CDR3 DNA reads as TGTGCCTGGAGGGGGACTAGCGGGAGCTTTGGGTTCTTC. Translated: CAWRGTSGSFGFF.

This clone was seen only a few times. V gene TRBV11-2 combines with J gene TRBJ2-2, with 11 bases lining up with TRBD1. J was trimmed by 4 bases and V by 5 bases; bases with no gene match: 3. Per the germline V gene, CDR1 is SGHAT and CDR2 is FQNNGV. CDR3 size: 15 residues. The CDR3 loop is CASSRGQGGTGELFF. The DNA for the CDR3 is TGTGCCAGCAGCCGGGGACAGGGGGGCACCGGGGAGCTGTTTTTT.

This chain uses TRBV6-5 with TRBJ2-3; the D is unclear. The V end lost 7 bases, the J end lost 5 bases, and 10 bases lay between the germline ends. The CDR3 spans 12 residues. In germline, CDR1 is MNHEY, CDR2 SVGAGI. The CDR3 nucleotides read TGTGCCAGCACAGGCCCAGGAGATACGCAGTATTTT. Its translation is CASTGPGDTQYF.

The chain employs TRBV11-2 and TRBJ2-1, with 9 bases aligning to TRBD2. Germline V lookup: CDR1 SGHAT, CDR2 FQNNGV. Germline trimming cut 4 bases from V and 3 bases from J; bases unmatched to any gene: 4. CDR3 length: 15 residues. This CDR3 is CASSSLAGFYNEQFF. Written as DNA, the CDR3 is TGTGCCAGCAGCTCGCTAGCGGGGTTCTACAATGAGCAGTTCTTC.

This clone was found a few times. The chain uses TRBV19 and TRBJ2-3, with 7 bases fitting TRBD1. V was pared by 6 bases and J by 4 bases, with 7 bases of the junction left unmatched. CDR1 is LNHDA, CDR2 SQIVND, per germline (reference sequence). The CDR3 consists of 14 residues. The CDR3 DNA follows: TGTGCCAGTAGCCCAAGGGGGCGAGCAGATACGCAGTATTTT. Its translation: CASSPRGRADTQYF.

This clone was picked up a small number of times. The chain joins TRBV5-4 to TRBJ2-1, with TRBD1 as a possible D gene (6 bases). This CDR3 contains 14 residues. V lost 2 bases and J lost 9, with 15 bases in between. Per the germline V gene, CDR1 is SGHNT and CDR2 is YYREEE (reference sequence). CDR3 sequence: CASSFGLGAGEQFF. CDR3 coding DNA: TGTGCCAGCAGCTTCGGGTTGGGGGCCGGTGAGCAGTTCTTC.

V usage is TRBV5-1 and J usage is TRBJ2-3; 7 bases match TRBD2. Per the germline V gene, CDR1 is SGHRS and CDR2 is YFSETQ. This CDR3 is 15 amino acids long. V lost 4 bases, J lost 0 bases, and 5 bases stayed unmatched. The CDR3 DNA reads as TGCGCCAGCAGCACGGGACTATCTAGCACAGATACGCAGTATTTT. Translation gives CASSTGLSSTDTQYF.

The chain employs TRBV5-4 and TRBJ1-6, with D unclear. CDR3 length: 12 residues. Between the trimmed V and J ends, which lost 7 bases and 7 bases, there was a span of 9 bases. Per germline, CDR1 SGHNT and CDR2 YYREEE (reference sequence). The CDR3 spells CASGRANSPLHF. The CDR3 DNA sequence: TGTGCCAGCGGGAGAGCGAATTCACCCCTCCACTTT. The full variable domain, in which reference TRBV5-4 and TRBJ1-6 provide the parts outside the CDR3, is ETGVTQSPTHLIKTRGQQVTLRCSSQSGHNTVSWYQQALGQGPQFIFQYYREEENGRGNFPPRFSGLQFPNYSSELNVNALELDDSALYLCASGRANSPLHFGNGTRLTVT.

The sample holds a few counts of this clone. CDR3 protein: CASSGQVNTEAFF. The DNA of the CDR3 is TGTGCCAGCAGTGGACAGGTGAACACTGAAGCTTTCTTT. This chain links TRBV2 with TRBJ1-1; weak D call: TRBD1 (6 bases). The CDR3 runs to 13 residues. V was clipped by 4 bases and J by 0 bases, with 6 bases between them. Germline assignment: CDR1 SNHLY and CDR2 FYNNEI.

This clone was counted a few times. The chain carries TRBV28 and TRBJ2-2; D is perhaps TRBD2 (7 bases). The CDR3 length is 15 residues. V was cut by 7 bases and J by 3 bases, with 15 bases left in between. The germline CDR1 and CDR2 sequences are MDHEN and SYDVKM. The DNA for the CDR3 is TGTGCCAGCACTCTAGGGGGGGCGGACACCGGGGAGCTGTTTTTT. Translated, it gives CASTLGGADTGELFF.

This clone was seen more than once but under ten times. The genes are TRBV2 and TRBJ1-4; 7 bases match TRBD1. V trimming: 2 bases; J trimming: 8 bases; junction bases outside the gene matches: 5. The CDR3 is 14 residues long. Per the germline V gene, CDR1 is SNHLY and CDR2 is FYNNEI. The CDR3 DNA sequence: TGTGCCAGCAGTGAATGGGCAGGGGGGGAAAAACTGTTTTTT. This translates into CASSEWAGGEKLFF.

The chain has TRBV9 and TRBJ2-7, with D possibly being TRBD2 (6 bases). The CDR3 is 14 amino acids. Germline V lookup: CDR1 SGDLS, CDR2 YYNGEE. Deletions cut 1 base from V and 5 bases from J, with 13 bases between. CDR3 DNA: TGTGCCAGCAGCGTAAGGCTAGCGCAGGACGAGCAGTACTTC. Translation: CASSVRLAQDEQYF.

J is TRBJ2-7 and V is TRBV30, with 10 bases fitting TRBD2. V trimming: 5 bases; J trimming: 4 bases; junction bases outside the gene matches: 11. Per germline, CDR1 GTSNPN and CDR2 SVGIG (reference sequence). The CDR3 sequence is 15 residues long. The CDR3 sequence: CAWGQSGRARYEQYF. The CDR3 bases are TGTGCCTGGGGTCAGAGCGGGAGGGCCAGGTACGAGCAGTACTTC. Full variable domain (outside the CDR3, taken from reference TRBV30 and TRBJ2-7): SQTIHQWPATLVQPVGSPLSLECTVEGTSNPNLYWYRQAAGRGLQLLFYSVGIGQISSEVPQNLSASRPQDRQFILSSKKLLLSDSGFYLCAWGQSGRARYEQYFGPGTRLTVT.

The rearrangement joins TRBV5-1 to TRBJ2-3; 10 nucleotides match TRBD1. The CDR3 has 16 amino acids. J gave up 3 bases and V 3 bases, and 7 bases lay outside the gene matches. Germline values: CDR1 SGHRS, CDR2 YFSETQ. The CDR3 loop is CASSSTGGDLTDTQYF. CDR3 in DNA: TGCGCCAGCAGCTCGACAGGGGGCGATTTGACAGATACGCAGTATTTT.

This clone was counted between two and nine times. This CDR3 is also generated by other DNA sequences in the sample. The chain links TRBV6-6 to TRBJ2-1; 9 nucleotides line up with TRBD1. J gave up 5 bases and V 8 bases, and 1 base lay outside the gene matches. The length of the CDR3 is 12 residues. Germline CDR1 is MNHNY and CDR2 is SVGAGI (reference sequence). CDR3 amino acids: CASRDRDNEQFF. The DNA for the CDR3 is TGTGCCAGCCGGGACAGGGACAATGAGCAGTTCTTC.

This clone was observed a handful of times. The chain is built from TRBV15 and TRBJ1-3; weak D call: TRBD1 (5 bases). Germline loops: CDR1 LNHNV, CDR2 YYDKDF (reference sequence). Between the trimmed V and J ends, which lost 0 bases and 4 bases, there was a span of 10 bases. CDR3 length: 15 amino acids. In nucleotides, the CDR3 is TGTGCCACCAGCAGAGAAATGGGGGGAGGAAACACCATATATTTT. Translation gives CATSREMGGGNTIYF.

V gene TRBV13 combines with J gene TRBJ2-7; weak D call: TRBD1 (8 bases). From germline, CDR1 is PRHDT and CDR2 FYEKMQ (reference sequence). The CDR3 runs 17 residues. V was trimmed by 5 bases and J by 6 bases, leaving 26 bases between them. The CDR3 DNA is TGTGCCAGCAGCCGACTAGCCGGGACAGGTGATGGATTCGAGCAGTACTTC. It encodes CASSRLAGTGDGFEQYF.

The genes are TRBV7-6 and TRBJ2-1, with 7 bases lining up with TRBD2. The CDR3 length is 16 residues. CDR1 is SGHVS, CDR2 FNYEAQ, per germline. The V gene end was trimmed by 5 bases and the J gene end by 4 bases; junction bases not matched to a gene: 11. The CDR3 sequence: CASSPRGLREYNEQFF. The DNA for the CDR3 is TGTGCCAGCAGCCCCCGAGGGTTGCGGGAGTACAATGAGCAGTTCTTC.

This clone showed up just a few times. The V and J genes are TRBV14 and TRBJ2-1; no firm D call. The CDR3 is made up of 18 amino acids. Germline CDR1 reads SGHDN; CDR2 reads FVKESK. Trimming removed 4 bases from V and 0 bases from J, with 19 bases in between. CDR3 protein: CASSPLFHLHSSYNEQFF. DNA of the CDR3: TGTGCCAGCAGCCCGCTGTTTCACCTCCATAGCTCCTACAATGAGCAGTTCTTC.

The chain combines TRBV4-1 with TRBJ2-1; D unclear. With 0 bases removed from V and 2 bases from J, the gap between germline ends came to 11 bases. The length of the CDR3 is 16 residues. CDR1 is MGHRA and CDR2 is YSYEKL in the germline V gene. The CDR3 nucleotides read TGCGCCAGCAGCCAAGATGCGGCAGCCACCTACAATGAGCAGTTCTTC. Protein product: CASSQDAAATYNEQFF.

The sample holds a few counts of this clone. The CDR3 here is CASSWLGQGYNEQFF. The CDR3 DNA follows: TGTGCCAGCAGCTGGCTGGGACAGGGATACAATGAGCAGTTCTTC. The chain carries TRBV5-5 and TRBJ2-1, with TRBD1 matching over 9 bases. Germline V gene sequence: CDR1 SGHKS, CDR2 YYEKEE (reference sequence). With 3 bases clipped from V and 4 bases from J, the junction kept 5 bases outside the gene matches. The CDR3 has 15 residues.

The chain is built from TRBV6-4 and TRBJ2-3; TRBD2 matches at 10 bases. Germline values: CDR1 MRHNA, CDR2 SNTAGT. The CDR3 loop spans 18 amino acids. After removal of 3 bases from V and 2 bases from J, the junction contained 11 bases not matched to a gene. The CDR3 nucleotides read TGTGCCAGCAGTGAGGATGGGCCTAGCGGGAGTTCCACAGATACGCAGTATTTT. It specifies CASSEDGPSGSSTDTQYF.

The chain's CDR3 is CASSPGTVFGYEQFF. As DNA, the CDR3 is TGTGCCAGCAGCCCCGGGACAGTATTTGGTTATGAGCAGTTCTTC. The chain uses TRBV7-2 and TRBJ2-1, with 7 bases identical to TRBD1. The CDR3 has 15 amino acids. Trimming took 5 bases from V and 8 from J; bases not matched to a gene: 12. Germline assignment: CDR1 SGHTA and CDR2 FQGNSA.